This is a list of T cell receptor beta chains from one sample in a study of blood T cell repertoires in COVID-19. Clones were read by immunoSEQ multiplex PCR, and TCRdb kept only the in-frame ones, dropping some. This sample has under 250,000 clones, with 75% to 85% found just once. Source material: peripheral blood. Every receptor here comes from a man aged 50 to 59 with COVID-19, enrolled during active disease. CDR3s include the opening cysteine and the closing phenylalanine or tryptophan. A D gene is named only where the DNA matches it firmly. A row's size may be missing; if present it is once, few, many or a size class.

J gene	clone size	V gene	D gene	CDR3 protein	CDR3 DNA
TRBJ2-2	NA	TRBV5-4	TRBD1	CASSFRRGQNTGELFF	TGTGCCAGCAGCTTTCGCAGGGGGCAGAACACCGGGGAGCTGTTTTTT
TRBJ2-2	NA	TRBV4-3	TRBD1	CASSQGRTGITGELFF	TGCGCCAGCAGCCAAGGCAGGACAGGGATAACCGGGGAGCTGTTTTTT
TRBJ2-1	NA	TRBV5-1	TRBD1	CASSPPQGADNEQFF	TGCGCCAGCAGCCCCCCTCAGGGGGCCGACAATGAGCAGTTCTTC
TRBJ2-2	NA	TRBV5-1	TRBD2	CASSLGGTSQPGELFF	TGCGCCAGCAGCTTGGGGGGGACTAGCCAACCCGGGGAGCTGTTTTTT
TRBJ1-2	NA	TRBV3-1/TRBV3-2	NA	CASFGTGGKDGYTF	TGTGCCAGCTTCGGGACTGGGGGGAAGGATGGCTACACCTTC
TRBJ2-1	NA	TRBV19	NA	CASSIGPRYNEQFF	TGTGCCAGTAGTATAGGGCCTCGTTACAATGAGCAGTTCTTC
TRBJ2-1	NA	TRBV29-1	TRBD1	CSGGQGPNNEQFF	TGCAGCGGAGGACAGGGGCCAAACAATGAGCAGTTCTTC
TRBJ2-6	NA	TRBV4-3	NA	CASSQELSSGANVLTF	TGCGCCAGCAGCCAAGAACTGAGCTCTGGGGCCAACGTCCTGACTTTC
TRBJ2-7	NA	TRBV7-6	TRBD2	CASSPAPISGGAYEQYF	TGTGCCAGCAGTCCGGCACCAATTAGCGGGGGGGCGTACGAGCAGTACTTC
TRBJ2-7	NA	TRBV27	TRBD1	CASSPGQGKTVSYEQYF	TGTGCCAGCTCACCGGGACAGGGAAAGACGGTCTCCTACGAGCAGTACTTC
TRBJ2-1	NA	TRBV7-6	TRBD2	CASSTGLAAEQFF	TGTGCCAGCAGTACTGGACTAGCGGCTGAGCAGTTCTTC
TRBJ2-5	NA	TRBV7-7	TRBD1	CASSLGGTGRETQYF	TGTGCTAGCAGCTTAGGAGGGACAGGGAGGGAGACCCAGTACTTC
TRBJ2-5	NA	TRBV6-2/TRBV6-3	TRBD1	CASSLRRQGAGRYQETQYF	TGTGCCAGCAGCCTACGTCGACAGGGGGCGGGAAGGTACCAAGAGACCCAGTACTTC
TRBJ1-1	NA	TRBV5-1	TRBD1	CASSIDRDRRFAFF	TGCGCCAGCAGCATAGACCGGGACAGGCGGTTCGCTTTCTTT
TRBJ1-2	few	TRBV7-9	NA	CASSLFQIANYGYTF	TGTGCCAGCAGCTTATTTCAGATTGCTAACTATGGCTACACCTTC
TRBJ2-2	NA	TRBV7-3	TRBD1	CASSRTGGNTGELFF	TGTGCCAGCAGCCGGACAGGGGGCAACACCGGGGAGCTGTTTTTT
TRBJ2-7	NA	TRBV20-1	TRBD1	CSGHRGHEQYF	TGCAGTGGTCACAGGGGCCACGAGCAGTACTTC
TRBJ1-2	once	TRBV9	NA	CASSVEGNYGYTF	TGTGCCAGCAGCGTAGAGGGGAACTATGGCTACACCTTC
TRBJ1-4	NA	TRBV19	NA	CASKDTSGEKLFF	TGTGCCAGTAAGGACACCTCAGGGGAAAAACTGTTTTTT
TRBJ2-1	NA	TRBV14	TRBD2	CASSQGTSGFLEQFF	TGTGCCAGCAGCCAAGGGACTAGCGGGTTCTTGGAGCAGTTCTTC
TRBJ2-7	NA	TRBV6-5	TRBD1	CARSGQPRISYEQYF	TGTGCCAGGTCGGGACAGCCGAGGATCTCCTACGAGCAGTACTTC
TRBJ1-6	NA	TRBV4-3	NA	CASSLYMNSPLHF	TGCGCCAGCAGTCTTTATATGAATTCACCCCTCCACTTT
TRBJ1-4	NA	TRBV3-1/TRBV3-2	NA	CASSQVRTNEKLFF	TGTGCCAGCAGCCAAGTCAGGACTAATGAAAAACTGTTTTTT
TRBJ1-2	NA	TRBV18	NA	CASSIQRNYGYTF	TGTGCCAGCTCAATACAGAGAAACTATGGCTACACCTTC
TRBJ1-1	NA	TRBV11-1	NA	CASSFTENTEAFF	TGTGCCAGCAGTTTTACAGAAAACACTGAAGCTTTCTTT
TRBJ2-7	NA	TRBV7-2	NA	CASSNTGNYEQYF	TGTGCCAGCAGTAATACAGGGAACTACGAGCAGTACTTC
TRBJ2-5	NA	TRBV5-1	NA	CASSFRSAMETQYF	TGCGCCAGCAGCTTTCGCAGCGCAATGGAGACCCAGTACTTC
TRBJ2-7	once	TRBV7-9	TRBD2	CASSSHRTSGVYEQYF	TGTGCCAGCAGCTCCCATCGGACTAGCGGGGTTTACGAGCAGTACTTC
TRBJ1-4	NA	TRBV30	NA	CAWSALKLGKLFF	TGTGCCTGGAGTGCGCTTAAACTCGGAAAACTGTTTTTT
TRBJ1-4	NA	TRBV5-1	NA	CASSHEGLDNEKLFF	TGCGCCAGCAGCCACGAAGGACTGGATAATGAAAAACTGTTTTTT
TRBJ1-2	NA	TRBV5-5	NA	CASSPPAGGYTF	TGTGCCAGCAGCCCCCCCGCGGGGGGCTACACCTTC
TRBJ2-3	NA	TRBV24-1	TRBD1	CATSDFGTGPDTQYF	TGTGCCACCAGTGATTTCGGGACAGGCCCAGATACGCAGTATTTT
TRBJ1-1	NA	TRBV27	TRBD1	CASRQGVKPAEAFF	TGTGCCAGCCGACAGGGGGTCAAGCCGGCTGAAGCTTTCTTT
TRBJ1-2	once	TRBV7-2	NA	CASSLDGRESVGYTF	TGTGCCAGCAGCTTAGATGGCAGGGAAAGTGTCGGCTACACCTTC
TRBJ1-3	NA	TRBV3-1/TRBV3-2	NA	CASSQGDGAVSGNTIYF	TGTGCCAGCAGCCAAGGCGATGGGGCGGTTTCCGGAAACACCATATATTTT
TRBJ1-2	NA	TRBV4-2	TRBD1	CASSQDYSGTANYGYTF	TGTGCCAGCAGCCAAGATTATTCCGGGACAGCGAACTATGGCTACACCTTC